These 21 T cell receptor beta chains originate from one sample sequenced in a study of blood T cell repertoires in COVID-19. Profiling relied on immunoSEQ multiplex PCR, and the TCRdb table lists in-frame clones only, not all of them. The table records about 140,000 clones, around 82% of them present only once. The specimen sequenced was peripheral blood. These receptors originate from a woman aged 55-69 years with acute or convalescent COVID-19.

The chain has TRBV3-1 (or the pseudogene TRBV3-2) and TRBJ1-4; TRBD1 is a possible D gene (6 bases). The CDR3 is made up of 14 amino acids. The V gene lost 1 base and the J gene lost 8 bases, with 11 bases spanning the gap. Per the germline V gene, CDR1 is LGHDT and CDR2 is YNNKEL (reference sequence). The CDR3 DNA follows: TGTGCCAGCAGCCAAGCCGGGACAACCGAAAAACTGTTTTTT. Protein: CASSQAGTTEKLFF.

The chain joins TRBV3-1 (or the pseudogene TRBV3-2) to TRBJ1-6; 10 bases agree with TRBD1. With 1 base clipped from V and 7 bases from J, the junction kept 7 bases outside the gene matches. The CDR3 is 17 residues long. The germline gives CDR1 LGHDT, CDR2 YNNKEL (reference sequence). The CDR3 coding sequence is TGTGCCAGCAGCCAAGGGACCCCGGGACAGGGGAATTCACCCCTCCACTTT. Translating it yields CASSQGTPGQGNSPLHF.

V gene TRBV11-2 combines with J gene TRBJ2-5; D possibly corresponds to TRBD1 (5 bases). V lost 0 bases, J lost 5 bases, and 10 bases lay in between. The CDR3 has 14 amino acids. Germline V gene data show CDR1 as SGHAT and CDR2 as FQNNGV. CDR3 DNA: TGTGCCAGCAGCTTAGATAACAGGCGCGAGACCCAGTACTTC. The encoded protein is CASSLDNRRETQYF. Variable domain in full (rest from reference TRBV11-2 and TRBJ2-5): EAGVAQSPRYKIIEKRQSVAFWCNPISGHATLYWYQQILGQGPKLLIQFQNNGVVDDSQLPKDRFSAERLKGVDSTLKIQPAKLEDSAVYLCASSLDNRRETQYFGPGTRLLVL.

The V and J genes are TRBV7-9 and TRBJ1-2; a weak D match, TRBD1 (5 bases). The V gene lost 2 bases and the J gene lost 2 bases, with 6 bases spanning the gap. The CDR3 is made up of 13 amino acids. The V gene's germline CDR1 is SEHNR and CDR2 FQNEAQ (reference sequence). This chain's CDR3 is CASSLRGNYGYTF. CDR3 DNA: TGTGCCAGCAGCTTACGGGGGAACTATGGCTACACCTTC.

J is TRBJ2-3 and V is TRBV19; TRBD2 agrees at 7 bases. CDR1 and CDR2 (germline): LNHDA, SQIVND (reference sequence). The CDR3 contains 17 residues. J was trimmed by 3 bases and V by 2 bases; bases with no gene match: 11. The CDR3 DNA is TGTGCCAGTAGTATAACCCTTTTACGGGGGGTTACAGATACGCAGTATTTT. Translation gives CASSITLLRGVTDTQYF. The entire variable domain, with the rest obtained from reference TRBV19 and TRBJ2-3, is as follows: DGGITQSPKYLFRKEGQNVTLSCEQNLNHDAMYWYRQDPGQGLRLIYYSQIVNDFQKGDIAEGYSVSREKKESFPLTVTSAQKNPTAFYLCASSITLLRGVTDTQYFGPGTRLTVL.

This clone was detected only a few times. J is TRBJ2-7 and V is TRBV16; D is unresolved. The CDR3 runs 15 residues. Trimming removed 2 bases from V and 3 bases from J, with 14 bases in between. Germline V CDR1 and CDR2: KGHSY, FQNENV. CDR3 protein: CASSQSSESGYEQYF. DNA of the CDR3: TGTGCCAGCAGCCAAAGTTCGGAGTCGGGCTACGAGCAGTACTTC.

V and J are TRBV28 and TRBJ1-4, with D possibly TRBD1 on 5 matching bases. Trimming removed 2 bases from V and 8 bases from J, with 21 bases in between. The CDR3 length is 17 residues. CDR1 and CDR2 (germline): MDHEN, SYDVKM. The CDR3 protein is CASSLEDWGGSGEKLFF. The CDR3 DNA reads as TGTGCCAGCAGTTTAGAAGATTGGGGGGGGTCTGGGGAAAAACTGTTTTTT.

In DNA form, the CDR3 reads TGCAGCGTTGAAGACGGTAACTACGAGCAGTACTTC. It yields the protein CSVEDGNYEQYF. The rearrangement links TRBV29-1 to TRBJ2-7; D is uncertain. The CDR3 runs to 12 residues. V was cut by 0 bases and J by 3 bases, with 6 bases left in between. Looked up from germline, CDR1 is SQVTM and CDR2 is ANQGSEA.

The chain joins TRBV30 to TRBJ1-2; possible D gene TRBD1, 6 bases. CDR3 length: 13 amino acids. Germline CDR1 GTSNPN, CDR2 SVGIG (reference sequence). The V and J ends lost 3 bases and 0 bases respectively, with 8 bases between them. CDR3 sequence (DNA): TGTGCCTGGAGGCGACAGGCTAACTATGGCTACACCTTC. This translates into CAWRRQANYGYTF.

The chain joins TRBV28 to TRBJ1-3; unclear D gene. From germline, CDR1 is MDHEN and CDR2 SYDVKM. This CDR3 spans 15 amino acids. Trimming removed 5 bases at V and 4 bases at J, with 15 bases between. The CDR3 sequence is CASSPGLGRGNTIYF. The CDR3 bases are TGTGCCAGCAGTCCTGGGCTAGGGAGGGGAAACACCATATATTTT.

The chain couples TRBV24-1 to TRBJ2-2; the D is unclear. This CDR3 region has 15 residues. V gave up 5 bases and J gave up 0 bases, with 9 bases separating them. CDR1 is KGHDR, CDR2 SFDVKD, per germline. The CDR3 DNA reads as TGTGCCACCAGTGGCGCGTACCCGAACACCGGGGAGCTGTTTTTT. This sequence encodes CATSGAYPNTGELFF.

The chain has TRBV27 and TRBJ2-7, with a possible D match to TRBD2 (5 bases). The V end lost 6 bases, the J end lost 4 bases, and 10 bases lay between the germline ends. The germline V gene has CDR1 MNHEY and CDR2 SMNVEV (reference sequence). The CDR3 spans 12 residues. CDR3 protein: CASRGLKYEQYF. CDR3 DNA sequence: TGTGCCAGCAGAGGACTGAAGTACGAGCAGTACTTC.

This clone was seen a single time. The chain has TRBV30 and TRBJ2-7, with D perhaps matching TRBD1 (6 bases). Germline lookup yields CDR1 GTSNPN and CDR2 SVGIG (reference sequence). V was clipped by 6 bases and J by 3 bases, with 12 bases between them. The CDR3 is 12 residues long. CDR3 loop: CACLAGVYEQYF. The CDR3 DNA reads as TGTGCCTGCCTGGCAGGGGTCTACGAGCAGTACTTC.

DNA of the CDR3: TGTGCCAGCTCAAAACTCATGCAGGAACAGACCGGGGAGCTGTTTTTT. It is translated as CASSKLMQEQTGELFF. The rearrangement joins TRBV18 to TRBJ2-2; no reliable D call. V was pared by 5 bases and J by 5 bases, with 18 bases between. Germline-derived CDR1 and CDR2 are KGHSH and LQKENI. This CDR3 comprises 16 residues.

The rearrangement links TRBV2 to TRBJ2-1; a possible D gene is TRBD2 (6 bases). This CDR3 is 12 amino acids long. CDR1 is SNHLY and CDR2 is FYNNEI in the germline V gene. Trimming pared 8 bases from V and 3 bases from J, leaving 8 bases between. This CDR3 is CASGGLYNEQFF. In DNA form, the CDR3 reads TGTGCCAGCGGAGGGCTCTACAATGAGCAGTTCTTC.

The V gene is TRBV7-2, the J gene TRBJ1-6, with D perhaps TRBD1 (6 bases). This CDR3 comprises 17 residues. V gave up 1 base and J gave up 0 bases, with 10 bases separating them. CDR1 SGHTA and CDR2 FQGNSA come from the germline V gene. The chain's CDR3 is CASSLEGQISYNSPLHF. The CDR3 DNA sequence: TGTGCCAGCAGCTTAGAGGGACAAATCTCCTATAATTCACCCCTCCACTTT. The full variable domain, its missing parts supplied by reference TRBV7-2 and TRBJ1-6, is GAGVSQSPSNKVTEKGKDVELRCDPISGHTALYWYRQSLGQGLEFLIYFQGNSAPDKSGLPSDRFSAERTGGSVSTLTIQRTQQEDSAVYLCASSLEGQISYNSPLHFGNGTRLTVT.

The V call is TRBV5-1, the J call TRBJ2-7; TRBD1 matches at 7 bases. The length of the CDR3 is 17 residues. The trim removed 4 bases at V and 0 bases at J, leaving 13 bases unmatched. Germline V lookup: CDR1 SGHRS, CDR2 YFSETQ. The CDR3 spells CASSTSGYRDSSYEQYF. The DNA for the CDR3 is TGCGCCAGCAGCACCTCAGGGTACAGGGACAGCTCCTACGAGCAGTACTTC. The full variable domain, its missing parts supplied by reference TRBV5-1 and TRBJ2-7, is KAGVTQTPRYLIKTRGQQVTLSCSPISGHRSVSWYQQTPGQGLQFLFEYFSETQRNKGNFPGRFSGRQFSNSRSEMNVSTLELGDSALYLCASSTSGYRDSSYEQYFGPGTRLTVT.

The gene calls are TRBV7-2 and TRBJ1-3; no clear D. The CDR3 totals 14 residues. Germline CDR1 is SGHTA and CDR2 is FQGNSA. Trimming left V 5 bases short and J 0 bases short, with 8 bases between. For the CDR3, the DNA is TGTGCCAGCAGCCAAGAGTACTCTGGAAACACCATATATTTT. Translation gives CASSQEYSGNTIYF.

The chain links TRBV29-1 to TRBJ2-1; D gene unclear. CDR1 is SQVTM, CDR2 ANQGSEA, per germline. The V and J ends lost 4 bases and 6 bases respectively, with 10 bases between them. This CDR3 has 12 amino acids. The CDR3 reads CSVVPQTNEQFF. The CDR3 DNA reads as TGCAGCGTTGTCCCACAGACCAATGAGCAGTTCTTC.

This sequence joins TRBV9 and TRBJ1-2; D not resolved. Per germline, CDR1 SGDLS and CDR2 YYNGEE. CDR3 length: 14 amino acids. Trimming pared 1 base from V and 8 bases from J, leaving 15 bases between. The CDR3 sequence is CASSVSSLALGYTF. Written as DNA, the CDR3 is TGTGCCAGCAGCGTAAGTTCGCTGGCCCTGGGCTACACCTTC.

The V and J genes are TRBV6-4 and TRBJ2-3; 12 nucleotides line up with TRBD2. Germline-derived CDR1 and CDR2 are MRHNA and SNTAGT. The CDR3 totals 14 residues. V trimming: 6 bases; J trimming: 8 bases; junction bases outside the gene matches: 6. The CDR3 spells CASSDELAGGTQYF. The CDR3, as DNA: TGTGCCAGCAGCGACGAACTAGCGGGAGGTACGCAGTATTTT.